Included here is one T cell receptor (beta chain) sequence, with context. Its antigen is still unknown. Sequencing used immunoSEQ multiplex PCR; TCRdb keeps in-frame clones, though not all of them. The profile shows 130,000 or so clones, around 90% of them singletons. The record originates from a study of T cell responses to AZD1222 COVID-19 vaccine. Points from the study as a whole: Donors were mostly white British, more females; clonal diversity possibly underestimated.

The CDR3 length is 18 residues. Germline V CDR1 and CDR2: ENHRY, SYGVKD. V shed 3 bases, J shed 3 bases, and the junction held 13 bases outside the gene matches. The chain couples TRBV10-3 to TRBJ1-5; 8 positions match TRBD1. The sequences come from peripheral blood, collected 28 days after the second AZD1222 dose. The sequence derives from an adult who received the AZD1222 COVID-19 vaccine. CDR3 region: CAISDASGSGGNNQPQHF. The CDR3 DNA reads TGTGCCATCAGTGACGCGTCGGGGTCAGGGGGCAACAATCAGCCCCAGCATTTT.